The clone carrying this TCR beta chain was observed a handful of times. No antigen is known for it. The data were obtained in a study of T-cell reconstitution after alpha-beta-depleted transplantation in children. General observations from the study: Surviving recipient cells, namely T cells and thymic progenitors, were the source of high day-60 TCRbeta diversity in some patients. From newly produced T cells came most of the T-cell counts and diversity one year after transplant. Reportedly, roughly two months post-transplant, alpha-beta T cells arose from several hundred expanded graft clones.

The germline V gene encodes CDR1 SEHNR and CDR2 FQNEAQ (reference sequence). The CDR3 extends over 13 amino acids. Trimming removed 1 base from V and 3 bases from J, with 3 bases in between. The TCRbeta library was prepared with unique molecular identifiers. TCRdb reprocessed the PCR reads via MiXCR and lists one record per CDR3 protein. Of about 78,000 distinct CDR3 sequences in the sample, around an eighth are singletons; the top ten hold 25% to 30%. This sample comprised PBMCs, mostly from graft donor cells, obtained 180 days after TCRalphabeta/CD19-depleted stem cell transplant. The TCR originated in a male patient aged 2 to 9 who had a stem cell transplant for acute lymphoblastic leukemia, so the T cells may come from the graft donor. This sequence joins TRBV7-9 and TRBJ2-2; D gene unclear. CDR3 region: CASSLVDTGELFF. The CDR3 DNA is TGTGCCAGCAGCTTAGTGGACACCGGGGAGCTGTTTTTT. The variable domain in full, with the rest retrieved from reference TRBV7-9 and TRBJ2-2, is DTGVSQNPRHKITKRGQNVTFRCDPISEHNRLYWYRQTLGQGPEFLTYFQNEAQLEKSRLLSDRFSAERPKGSFSTLEIQRTEQGDSAMYLCASSLVDTGELFFGEGSRLTVL.